The clone carrying this TCR beta chain was seen more than once but under ten times. As yet, its antigen is unknown. The CDR3 length is 14 residues. Germline CDR1 reads MNHNS; CDR2 reads SASEGT. V lost 11 bases to trimming and J lost 0 bases, with 14 bases between them. The sample comes from a study of beta chain features in type 1 diabetes. General study points: TCRB CDR3 length was moderately but significantly reduced in all four CD4+ subsets of Type 1 diabetes patients.

Every isolated RNA sample was fully reverse transcribed, so sequencing captured expressed TCRB transcripts. Sequenced by immunoSEQ multiplex PCR; TCRdb stores in-frame clones only, minus some. Among 120,000 to 150,000 clones listed, around 7% were seen once. The single heparinised draw taken from each donor contained roughly 100 mL of blood on average. V and J are TRBV6-1 and TRBJ1-5, with D perhaps TRBD1 (6 bases). Sequenced: central memory CD4+ T cells from blood. The TCR sequence derives from a woman aged 30 to 39 in good health. The CDR3 nucleotides read TGTGCCGGGTCCCGGGACATTAGCAATCAGCCCCAGCATTTT. This translates into CAGSRDISNQPQHF.